This T cell receptor (beta chain) is drawn from a study of control samples from healthy donors and cancer patients (dated by TCRdb to 2020 to 2021). Concerning this clone: Its antigen remains undetermined. The record has no base qualities; no much larger clone is one base away.

There are 15 amino acids in the CDR3, from cysteine to phenylalanine inclusive. CDR3 DNA only is kept here, 45 bases in frame from base 1. Trimming takes 1 base from V and 7 bases from J, and the germline ends sit 12 bases apart. Sequences SGHKS (CDR1) and YYEKEE (CDR2) are obtained from the germline V gene (reference sequence). The protocol used for the library was the immunoSEQ multiplex PCR assay. TCRdb limited this immuneACCESS table to in-frame rearrangements with V and J called. A share of clones is missing; checked studies link under half to unresolved V genes, and the rest is unexplained. For this sample the table gives 100,000 to 150,000 clones, of which about 89% were detected only once. Approximately 39% of the sample is taken by the ten largest.

Sequences were obtained from blood. The chain couples TRBV5-5 to TRBJ1-6; TRBD1 could be the D gene, as 5 bases match. The TCR was taken from a man in his fifties in good health. The DNA reads TGTGCCAGCAGCTTGTTCGTAGGGGACAATTCACCCCTCCACTTT. This codes for CASSLFVGDNSPLHF.